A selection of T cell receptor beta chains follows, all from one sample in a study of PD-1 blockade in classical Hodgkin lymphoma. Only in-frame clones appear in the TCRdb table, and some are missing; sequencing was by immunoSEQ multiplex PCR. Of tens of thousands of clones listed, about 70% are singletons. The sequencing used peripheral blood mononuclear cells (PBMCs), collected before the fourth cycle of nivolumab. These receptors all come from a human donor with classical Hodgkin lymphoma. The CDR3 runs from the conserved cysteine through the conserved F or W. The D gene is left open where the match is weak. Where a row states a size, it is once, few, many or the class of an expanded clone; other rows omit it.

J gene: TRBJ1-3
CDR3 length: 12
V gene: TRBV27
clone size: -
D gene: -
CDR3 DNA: TGTGCCAGCAGTTTAGATGGAGACACCATATATTTT
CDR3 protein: CASSLDGDTIYF

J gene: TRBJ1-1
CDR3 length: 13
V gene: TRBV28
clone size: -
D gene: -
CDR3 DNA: TGTGCCAGCAGTTTAACGGGGAACACTGAAGCTTTCTTT
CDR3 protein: CASSLTGNTEAFF

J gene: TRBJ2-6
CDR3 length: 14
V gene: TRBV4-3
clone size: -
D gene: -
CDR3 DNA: TGCGCCAGCAGCCAAGTGGGGGGAATCAACGTCCTGACTTTC
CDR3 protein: CASSQVGGINVLTF

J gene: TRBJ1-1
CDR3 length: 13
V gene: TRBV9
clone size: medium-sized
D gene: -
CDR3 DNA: TGTGCCAGCAGCGTTCCGGTGAACACTGAAGCTTTCTTT
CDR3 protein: CASSVPVNTEAFF

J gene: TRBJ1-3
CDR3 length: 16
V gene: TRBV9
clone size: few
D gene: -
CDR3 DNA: TGTGCCAGCAGCCCGGGGGCTGCGGCCTCTGGAAACACCATATATTTT
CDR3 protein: CASSPGAAASGNTIYF

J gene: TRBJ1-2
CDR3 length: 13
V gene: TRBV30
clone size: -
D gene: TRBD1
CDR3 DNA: TGTGCCTGGACCTACGACAGGGTCGGAGGCTACACCTTC
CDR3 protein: CAWTYDRVGGYTF

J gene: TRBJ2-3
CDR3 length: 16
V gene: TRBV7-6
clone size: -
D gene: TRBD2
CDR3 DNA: TGTGCCAGCAGCTTGCCACCTAGCGGCCAAACAGATACGCAGTATTTT
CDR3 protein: CASSLPPSGQTDTQYF

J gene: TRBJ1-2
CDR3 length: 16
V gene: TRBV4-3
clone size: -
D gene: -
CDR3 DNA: TGCGCCAGCAGCCAAGAGGCCCCCTTAGCTAACTATGGCTACACCTTC
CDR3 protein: CASSQEAPLANYGYTF

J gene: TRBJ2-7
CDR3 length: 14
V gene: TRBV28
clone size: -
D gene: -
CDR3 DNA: TGTGCCAGCAGTTCAAGCTCGGGCAGGGGCCGCTTTTACTTC
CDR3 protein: CASSSSSGRGRFYF

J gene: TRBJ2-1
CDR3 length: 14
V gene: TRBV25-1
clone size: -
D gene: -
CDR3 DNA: TGTGCCAGCAGTGGCATTGACTGGGGGAATGAGCAGTTCTTC
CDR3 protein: CASSGIDWGNEQFF

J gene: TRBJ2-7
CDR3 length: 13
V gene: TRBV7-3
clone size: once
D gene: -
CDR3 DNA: TGTGCCAGCAGCTACGATGGGGATGGCGAGCAGTACTTC
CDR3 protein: CASSYDGDGEQYF

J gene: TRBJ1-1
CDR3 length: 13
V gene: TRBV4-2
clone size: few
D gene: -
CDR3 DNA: TGTGCCAGCAGCCAAGTTCTGAACACTGAAGCTTTCTTT
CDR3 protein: CASSQVLNTEAFF

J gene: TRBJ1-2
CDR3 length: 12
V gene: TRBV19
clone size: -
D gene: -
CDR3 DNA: TGTGCCAGTAGTGAATCGATCTATGGCTACACCTTC
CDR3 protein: CASSESIYGYTF

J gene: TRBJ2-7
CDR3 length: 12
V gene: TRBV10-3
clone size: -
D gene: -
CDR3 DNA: TGTGCCGCCAGGGGGGGATCGGGCGAGCAGTACTTC
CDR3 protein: CAARGGSGEQYF

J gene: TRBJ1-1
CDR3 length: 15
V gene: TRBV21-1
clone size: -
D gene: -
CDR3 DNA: TGTGCCAGCAGCAAAGTCGTCGAAGAGAACACTGAAGCTTTCTTT
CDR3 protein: CASSKVVEENTEAFF

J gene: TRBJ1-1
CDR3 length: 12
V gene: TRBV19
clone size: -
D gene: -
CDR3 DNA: TGTGCCAGTAGATACGGAAACACTGAAGCTTTCTTT
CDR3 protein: CASRYGNTEAFF

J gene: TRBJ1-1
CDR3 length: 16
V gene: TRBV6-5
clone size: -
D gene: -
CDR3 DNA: TGTGCCAGCAGTTACTCGATACAACAAGCTAACACTGAAGCTTTCTTT
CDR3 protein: CASSYSIQQANTEAFF

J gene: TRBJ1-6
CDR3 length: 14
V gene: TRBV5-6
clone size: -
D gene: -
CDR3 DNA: TGTGCCAGCAGCCCCTCGGGGAGAAATTCACCCCTCCACTTT
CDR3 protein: CASSPSGRNSPLHF

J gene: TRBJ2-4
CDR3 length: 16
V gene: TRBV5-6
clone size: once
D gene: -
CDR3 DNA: TGTGCCAGCAGCACCCTAGTGGGGCATTTTAAAAACATTCAGTACTTC
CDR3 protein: CASSTLVGHFKNIQYF

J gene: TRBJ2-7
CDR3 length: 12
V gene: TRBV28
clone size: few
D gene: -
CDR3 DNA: TGTGCCAGCAGTTTCCCGGGCACCAAGCAGTACTTC
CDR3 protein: CASSFPGTKQYF

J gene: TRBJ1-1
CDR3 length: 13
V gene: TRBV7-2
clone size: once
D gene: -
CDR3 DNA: TGTGCCAGCAGCTCGTATACGAACACTGAAGCTTTCTTT
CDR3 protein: CASSSYTNTEAFF

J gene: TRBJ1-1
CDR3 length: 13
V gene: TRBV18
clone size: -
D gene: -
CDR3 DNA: TGTGCCAGCTCACGTGGAGTTGGCACTGAAGCTTTCTTT
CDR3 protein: CASSRGVGTEAFF

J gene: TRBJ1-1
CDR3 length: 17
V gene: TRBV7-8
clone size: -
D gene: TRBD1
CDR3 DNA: TGTGCCAGCAGCTTAGCAGGGACAGGGCCCCTGAACACTGAAGCTTTCTTT
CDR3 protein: CASSLAGTGPLNTEAFF

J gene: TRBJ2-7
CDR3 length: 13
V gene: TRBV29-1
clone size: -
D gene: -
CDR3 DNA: TGCAGCGTTTGGGGGGAGATCTCCTACGAGCAGTACTTC
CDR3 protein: CSVWGEISYEQYF